This is a list of T cell receptor beta chains from one sample in a study of T cells in Graves' hyperthyroidism and ophthalmopathy. MiXCR, applied by TCRdb to the multiplex PCR reads, yields one record per CDR3 protein. The sample holds 540,000 or so distinct CDR3 sequences, less than 20% seen once. Input material: blood. The receptors come from a woman in her 30s with Graves' hyperthyroidism. Both conserved end residues are part of each CDR3. The D gene is left open where the match is weak. Some rows mark clone size as missing; the rest say once, few, many or name a class of expanded clone.

>.|.|TRBJ1-4|TRBV27
TGTGCCAGCGGCACCCAGGTTAATGAAAAACTGTTTTTT
CASGTQVNEKLFF
>.|.|TRBJ2-7|TRBV19
TGTGCCAGTAGTACGCCCGGGGGTAGGGACTACGAGCAGTACTTC
CASSTPGGRDYEQYF
>.|.|TRBJ2-7|TRBV29-1
TGCAGCGTTCAAGGGGGAGAGTTTCTATACGAGCAGTACTTC
CSVQGGEFLYEQYF
>many|TRBD1|TRBJ1-2|TRBV27
TGTGCCAGCAGTCACCCCGGGACAGGGGGTTTGGGCTATGGCTACACCTTC
CASSHPGTGGLGYGYTF
>once|TRBD1|TRBJ1-5|TRBV6-1
TGTGCCAGCAGTACCGGGACAGGGGCCAATCAGCCCCAGCATTTT
CASSTGTGANQPQHF
>.|TRBD2|TRBJ2-7|TRBV19
TGTGCCAGTAGTGATGGCGGGAGCTTATACGAGCAGTACTTC
CASSDGGSLYEQYF
>.|TRBD2|TRBJ2-7|TRBV27
TGTGCCAGCAGTTACGGTAGCGGGAGTCTATACGAGCAGTACTTC
CASSYGSGSLYEQYF
>many|TRBD1|TRBJ2-1|TRBV5-1
TGCGCCAGCAGCTTGGCCTCGGGACAGGGTTTCTACAATGAGCAGTTCTTC
CASSLASGQGFYNEQFF
>many|TRBD1|TRBJ2-7|TRBV29-1
TGCAGCGCTCGGACAGGGGTTGCCTACGAGCAGTACTTC
CSARTGVAYEQYF
>many|.|TRBJ2-1|TRBV7-9
TGTGCCAGCAGCCTTAGCGTCAATGAGCAGTTCTTC
CASSLSVNEQFF
>few|.|TRBJ2-7|TRBV7-6
TGTGCCAGCAGCTTATTTTCGGGGCAGGGCGCAATGGGGCCCTACGAGCAGTACTTC
CASSLFSGQGAMGPYEQYF
>many|TRBD2|TRBJ2-1|TRBV28
TGTGCCAGCAGCTACGGCGGGGCGGGAGGTGGAAATGAGCAGTTCTTC
CASSYGGAGGGNEQFF
>few|TRBD1|TRBJ2-2|TRBV10-3
TGTGCCATCGGGAAGGGGACAGGTACAAACACCGGGGAGCTGTTTTTT
CAIGKGTGTNTGELFF
>many|TRBD2|TRBJ2-1|TRBV12-3/TRBV12-4
TGTGCCAGCAGGGGGACTAACTCCTACAATGAGCAGTTCTTC
CASRGTNSYNEQFF
>.|TRBD1|TRBJ2-7|TRBV19
TGTGCCAGTAGGTCTCCCGGGACAGGGGGATCCTACGAGCAGTACTTC
CASRSPGTGGSYEQYF
>many|TRBD2|TRBJ2-3|TRBV5-8
TGTGCCAGCAGTCCGCCTGGACTAGCGGGAGTGGTGACAGATACGCAGTATTTT
CASSPPGLAGVVTDTQYF